The rows below give T cell receptor beta chains drawn from one sample of a study of metastatic and nonmetastatic thyroid tumors. TCRdb re-analyzed the PCR reads using MiXCR. Seen here are about 14,000 clones, roughly 28% observed once, and the top ten hold roughly 19%. Sequencing used tumor tissue. The receptors were sampled from a female donor with papillary thyroid cancer or a benign thyroid nodule (not recorded which). Some clones in this sample may be carry-over from other donors' samples. Each CDR3 is given with its conserved first and last residue. The D gene is left open where the match is weak. Clone size is stated in some rows and not others, as once, few, many or a class when expanded.

abundance	d_gene	j_gene	v_gene	CDR3aa	CDR3nt
-	-	TRBJ2-7	TRBV12-3/TRBV12-4	CASSLGGSSPYEQYF	TGTGCCAGCAGTTTAGGGGGGAGCTCACCCTACGAGCAGTACTTC
-	-	TRBJ1-4	TRBV2	CAREGAYGKLFF	TGTGCCAGAGAAGGAGCCTATGGAAAACTGTTTTTT
few	TRBD1	TRBJ1-2	TRBV28	CASSSRTGVHYGYTF	TGTGCCAGCAGTTCTCGGACAGGGGTGCACTATGGCTACACCTTC
many	-	TRBJ2-3	TRBV7-2	CASSSQGTQYF	TGTGCCAGCAGCTCCCAAGGTACGCAGTATTTT
many	-	TRBJ1-1	TRBV7-9	CASSGWGNTEAFF	TGTGCCAGCAGCGGGTGGGGGAACACTGAAGCTTTCTTT
many	TRBD1	TRBJ1-5	TRBV28	CASSLMGQGRGQPQHF	TGTGCCAGCAGCCTTATGGGACAGGGGAGAGGTCAGCCCCAGCATTTT
few	-	TRBJ2-5	TRBV9	CASSVALGGSETQYF	TGTGCCAGCAGCGTAGCACTTGGGGGGTCAGAGACCCAGTACTTC
few	-	TRBJ1-2	TRBV10-3	CAISVDLAGGYTF	TGTGCCATCAGTGTAGACCTGGCGGGGGGCTACACCTTC
-	-	TRBJ2-2	TRBV4-1	CASSQEEVNGNTGELFF	TGCGCCAGCAGCCAAGAAGAAGTTAACGGCAACACCGGGGAGCTGTTTTTT
-	TRBD2	TRBJ2-7	TRBV7-2	CASSLGSAGALEQYF	TGTGCCAGCAGCTTGGGGTCTGCGGGAGCCCTGGAGCAGTACTTC
few	TRBD1	TRBJ1-1	TRBV15	CATSGTGRWTEAFF	TGTGCCACCAGCGGGACAGGGAGGTGGACTGAAGCTTTCTTT
-	TRBD2	TRBJ2-7	TRBV5-4	CASSHLGLDPYEQYF	TGTGCCAGCAGCCACCTCGGACTAGATCCCTACGAGCAGTACTTC
-	-	TRBJ2-7	TRBV5-1	CASSLGGLSEQYF	TGCGCCAGCAGCTTGGGCGGCCTCTCCGAGCAGTACTTC
few	-	TRBJ1-2	TRBV6-1	CATGRDGYTF	TGTGCCACGGGGAGGGATGGCTACACCTTC
many	-	TRBJ1-1	TRBV15	CATSRVSIGRVSTFF	TGTGCCACCAGCAGAGTTTCCATAGGGAGAGTAAGTACTTTCTTT
once	-	TRBJ2-7	TRBV5-1	CAGDTGLISYEQYF	TGCGCCGGAGATACGGGACTGATCTCCTACGAGCAGTACTTC
-	-	TRBJ1-3	TRBV28	CASSLPGGSSGNTIYF	TGTGCCAGCTCCTTGCCCGGGGGTAGCTCTGGAAACACCATATATTTT
-	-	TRBJ2-7	TRBV4-2	CASSQDSFRRSYEQYF	TGTGCCAGCAGTCAAGATTCATTTAGAAGATCCTACGAGCAGTACTTC
-	-	TRBJ1-6	TRBV3-1	CASSQGVGSPLHF	TGTGCCAGCAGCCAAGGGGTAGGCTCACCCCTCCACTTT
-	-	TRBJ2-7	TRBV28	CASPEEQGSIYEQYF	TGTGCCAGCCCAGAAGAACAGGGCTCTATTTACGAGCAGTACTTC
many	-	TRBJ2-7	TRBV14	CASSQGGPEQYF	TGTGCCAGCAGCCAAGGGGGACCAGAGCAGTACTTC
-	TRBD1	TRBJ1-2	TRBV5-1	CASSSTGGGGYTF	TGCGCCAGCAGCTCGACAGGGGGCGGTGGCTACACCTTC